This is a list of T cell receptor beta chains from one sample in a study of blood T cells in healthy people across ages. TCRdb fed the 5' RACE reads into MiXCR, producing one record per CDR3 protein. The data show under 1,000,000 distinct CDR3 sequences, roughly 34% seen once. Sequencing was carried out using blood. The origin of the receptors is a man aged 18 to 29 in good health. Each CDR3 is given with its conserved first and last residue. D genes are given only for firm matches. Size is stated for part of the rows, as once, few or many counts, or as a class when the clone is expanded.

clone size	V gene	D gene	J gene	CDR3 DNA	CDR3 protein
.	TRBV9	.	TRBJ2-3	TGTGCCAGCAGCGGAGGAGGGGACGGCTCAGATACGCAGTATTTT	CASSGGGDGSDTQYF
.	TRBV10-3	.	TRBJ2-6	TGTGCCATCAGTGAGTCAGCCAGGGAAAGCTCTGGGGCCAACGTCCTGACTTTC	CAISESARESSGANVLTF
.	TRBV5-1	.	TRBJ1-4	TGCGCCAGCAGTCGGGACGTCCAAAATGAAAAACTGTTTTTT	CASSRDVQNEKLFF
few	TRBV5-6	.	TRBJ2-7	TGTGCCAGCTTAGCTTACGGTGGGGGACGAGTGAATGAGCAGTACTTC	CASLAYGGGRVNEQYF
few	TRBV7-2	TRBD1	TRBJ2-3	TGTGCCAGCAGCCCCGTTTACCGGGACAGGGGTGGGACAAGGGCAGATACGCAGTATTTT	CASSPVYRDRGGTRADTQYF
.	TRBV4-1	.	TRBJ1-2	TGCGCCAGCAGCCAAGATAAGGGCCCTCAGGGCGGGAGCTATGGCTACACCTTC	CASSQDKGPQGGSYGYTF
once	TRBV7-9	.	TRBJ1-1	TGTGCCAGCAGCTTAGGGAACACTGGAGCTTTCTTT	CASSLGNTGAFF
many	TRBV20-1	.	TRBJ1-2	TGCAGTGCTAGAGACTCCAGGGGCTATGGCTACACCTTC	CSARDSRGYGYTF
.	TRBV7-3	.	TRBJ1-2	TGTGCCAGCCGAATTCCTAACGAGGGGAACTATGGCTACACCTTC	CASRIPNEGNYGYTF
.	TRBV20-1	.	TRBJ2-3	TGCAGTGCTAGAGACAGCCCAGGGGGCACAGATACGCAGTATTTT	CSARDSPGGTDTQYF
.	TRBV15	.	TRBJ2-5	TGTGCCACCAGCGCCTCGGGGACCGCCCCCAATGAGCAGTACTTC	CATSASGTAPNEQYF
.	TRBV2	TRBD1	TRBJ1-1	TGTGCCAGTCTTACGGGACAGTCTAACACTGAAGCTTTCTTT	CASLTGQSNTEAFF
.	TRBV7-2	.	TRBJ1-2	TGTGCCAGCAGCTTAAGAGGACAGAACTATGGCTACACCTTC	CASSLRGQNYGYTF
.	TRBV4-3	.	TRBJ1-2	TGCGCCAGCAGCCAAGAGAATTGGCCAGATGGCTACACCTTC	CASSQENWPDGYTF
few	TRBV7-8	TRBD2	TRBJ2-3	TGTGCCAGCAGCCCTTCAGCGGGGGACACAGATACGCAGTATTTT	CASSPSAGDTDTQYF
.	TRBV30	.	TRBJ1-5	TGTGCCTGGAGTGCAGGGAGAGGCAATCAGCCCCAGCATTTT	CAWSAGRGNQPQHF
.	TRBV3-1	.	TRBJ2-1	TGTGCCAGCAGCCAAGAACCGGGACTGGGGTTTGGTGAGCAGTTCTTC	CASSQEPGLGFGEQFF
once	TRBV5-1	.	TRBJ2-7	TGCGCCAGCAACCGGGGAGCTCCCTACGAGCAGTACTTC	CASNRGAPYEQYF
many	TRBV6-2/TRBV6-3	TRBD1	TRBJ2-5	TGTGCCAGCATCGGCGGGACAGGGTATTTCGAGACCCAGTACTTC	CASIGGTGYFETQYF
few	TRBV7-2	TRBD1	TRBJ1-1	TGTGCCAGCAGCTTTTACAGGGGGCTTACGTCCCTGGGCACTGAAGCTTTCTTT	CASSFYRGLTSLGTEAFF
.	TRBV2	TRBD1	TRBJ2-3	TGTGCCAGCAGTGATAGGACAGGGGGAGATACGCAGTATTTT	CASSDRTGGDTQYF
.	TRBV7-7	.	TRBJ2-3	TGTGCTAGCAGCGTAGCCCCAGGGGATACGCAGTATTTT	CASSVAPGDTQYF
.	TRBV4-1	TRBD2	TRBJ2-7	TGCGCCAGCAGCCAACTAGCGGGGGGCTACAATGAGCAGTACTTC	CASSQLAGGYNEQYF